The subject of this entry is one TCR beta chain. Being one base from a much bigger clone, this may be a read error. Germline V gene lookup returns CDR1 GTSNPN and CDR2 SVGIG (reference sequence). This CDR3 spans 13 amino acids. The data were obtained in a study of T cells in Graves' hyperthyroidism and ophthalmopathy. Amplification of TCR beta CDR3 regions was performed using RNA transcripts as template. A first-round RT-PCR of the TCR CDR3 used the HTBI primer set. In TCRdb, the multiplex PCR reads were re-called with MiXCR into one record per CDR3 protein. The table includes approximately 480,000 distinct CDR3 sequences, 20% detected once. Newly diagnosed hyperthyroidism patients aged 18 to 65 years had disease lasting under 2 months.

The gene calls are TRBV30 and TRBJ1-3, with D uncertain. This receptor was identified in a man aged 18 to 29 with Graves' hyperthyroidism. Sequencing was done on a sample of blood. DNA of the CDR3: TGTGCCTGGAGTGTGAGCTCTGGAAACGCCATATATTTT. Its translation: CAWSVSSGNAIYF.